The clone carrying this TCR beta chain was observed a handful of times. Its antigen is not identified. PCR involved 60 Vbeta and 13 Jbeta primers. This table comes from immunoSEQ multiplex PCR, and its TCRdb copy is limited to in-frame clones, with some not included. The table lists 65,000 to 100,000 clones, more than 70% of them singletons. The entry originates in a study of cytomegalovirus exposure and HLA in healthy donors. The study's findings and limits: The study carried out a later analysis of TCR beta sequences. It associated around 17,000 of them with specific HLA alleles at a false discovery rate of 0.05. CMV serostatus alone was available as immune exposure information.

The V gene's germline CDR1 is MNHEY and CDR2 SMNVEV (reference sequence). This CDR3 is built from 15 residues. V was shortened by 2 bases and J by 0 bases, with 11 bases between the two germline ends. Sequencing used PBMCs. The gene calls are TRBV27 and TRBJ2-7; D remains unclear. The sequence was obtained from a man aged 40-49 years in good health and CMV-seronegative. The CDR3 nucleotides are TGTGCCAGCAGTTTAACATTTGATAACTCCTACGAGCAGTACTTC. Translating gives CASSLTFDNSYEQYF.